The clone carrying this TCR beta chain came up a few times. Its antigen is still unknown. This record belongs to a study of cytomegalovirus exposure and HLA in healthy donors. On the study more broadly: Unique TCRs numbering approximately 81 million, obtained from HLA-typed donors, made up an early data release.

Study-wide points: Sequencing likely caused a cluster of highly shared sequence variants. As a later analysis showed, a missense DCLRE1C variant was linked to trimming of TCR beta V- and J-genes.

The PCR employed 60 Vbeta primers together with 13 Jbeta primers. This table comes from immunoSEQ multiplex PCR, and its TCRdb copy is limited to in-frame clones, with some not included. The sample holds roughly 100,000 clones; around 75% are singletons and the top ten take approximately 2.2%. V dropped 5 bases and J dropped 4 bases, with 14 bases sitting between them. The CDR3 totals 15 residues. Germline assignment: CDR1 SGHVS and CDR2 FQNEAQ. The sequence derives from a man aged 25 to 40 in good health and CMV-seronegative. Sequencing was carried out using PBMCs. The J gene is TRBJ2-2, the V gene TRBV7-8; possibly TRBD2 for D (6 bases). CDR3 DNA: TGTGCCAGCAGCCCCGGGGGATATGGCACCGGGGAGCTGTTTTTT. This encodes CASSPGGYGTGELFF.